These T cell receptor beta chains were read from a single sample in a study of technical replicates of blood from a handful of donors. Using immunoSEQ multiplex PCR, the repertoire was profiled, and TCRdb retains in-frame clones only, with some absent. The table records 81,000 or so clones, around 96% of them present only once. The sample comprised T cells isolated from PBMCs. Receptors were obtained from a human donor in good health. The CDR3 runs from the conserved cysteine through the conserved F or W. The D gene is left open where the match is weak. Where a row states a size, it is once, few, many or the class of an expanded clone; other rows omit it.

j_call	clone_size	v_call	d_call	cdr3_nt	cdr3_aa
TRBJ2-5	.	TRBV7-8	TRBD1	TGTGCCAGCAGCTTATCACAGGGGGTGAGGGAGACCCAGTACTTC	CASSLSQGVRETQYF
TRBJ2-1	.	TRBV10-2	TRBD2	TGCGCCAGCAGATTAGGGGCTAGCGGGAGCGGTGAGCAGTTCTTC	CASRLGASGSGEQFF
TRBJ1-2	.	TRBV6-5	.	TGTGCCAGCAGGGCGGATTTTTATGGCTACACCTTC	CASRADFYGYTF
TRBJ2-5	.	TRBV19	TRBD2	TGTGCCAGTAGTATCGAACTAGCGGGGACTCAAGAGACCCAGTACTTC	CASSIELAGTQETQYF
TRBJ2-5	.	TRBV6-6	.	TGTGCCAGCAGTTACGATGGGCCCCGGGGGGAGACCCAGTACTTC	CASSYDGPRGETQYF
TRBJ1-1	.	TRBV7-9	TRBD1	TGTGCCAGCACCATGGGGACAGGGGCTTCTGAAGCTTTCTTT	CASTMGTGASEAFF
TRBJ2-7	.	TRBV28	.	TGTGCCACCCAATCCCCAACTTCCTACGAGCAGTACTTC	CATQSPTSYEQYF
TRBJ2-5	.	TRBV29-1	.	TGCAGCGTGGAGGTGGGGGGTCTAGGGGGAGGGCCCCAAGAGACCCAGTACTTC	CSVEVGGLGGGPQETQYF
TRBJ2-1	.	TRBV28	TRBD2	TGTGCCAGCAGTCTCGGACTAGCGGGAGCCCGTGAGCAGTTCTTC	CASSLGLAGAREQFF
TRBJ1-1	once	TRBV5-1	TRBD1	TGCGCCAGCAGCCCCAAGGGGGCAACTATGAACACTGAAGCTTTCTTT	CASSPKGATMNTEAFF
TRBJ2-5	.	TRBV18	.	TGTGCCAGCTCACCGCCGAACAACGTCGTCCAGTACTTC	CASSPPNNVVQYF
TRBJ2-1	.	TRBV19	TRBD2	TGTGCCAGTTCGTTCGGACTAGCGGGGTACAATGAGCAGTTCTTC	CASSFGLAGYNEQFF
TRBJ2-5	.	TRBV18	TRBD2	TGTGCCAGCTCACCAGGACTAGCGGAGACCCAGTACTTC	CASSPGLAETQYF
TRBJ2-7	.	TRBV11-3	TRBD1	TGTGCCAGCACCGAAAGGCAGGGGGCTTACGAGCAGTACTTC	CASTERQGAYEQYF
TRBJ2-7	.	TRBV30	TRBD1	TGTGCCGGGAACGGACAGGGAGGCTGGAGAGAGCAGTACTTC	CAGNGQGGWREQYF
TRBJ2-1	.	TRBV6-6	.	TGTGCCAGCAGTTACCCCCTAGCCTACAATGAGCAGTTCTTC	CASSYPLAYNEQFF
TRBJ2-7	.	TRBV7-6	TRBD1	TGTGCCAGCAGCTCCGGGGACAGGGGGCCCCCCTACGAGCAGTACTTC	CASSSGDRGPPYEQYF
TRBJ1-1	.	TRBV6-5	TRBD1	TGTGCCAGCAGTTCAGGGACAGGGGCTGGGAACACTGAAGCTTTCTTT	CASSSGTGAGNTEAFF
TRBJ2-7	.	TRBV6-5	TRBD1	TGTGCCAGCAGTCGGGACAGCAAGACCTACGAGCAGTACTTC	CASSRDSKTYEQYF
TRBJ1-6	.	TRBV5-4	TRBD1	TGTGCCAGCAGCATCCAGGGGGCGGGTTCACCCCTCCACTTT	CASSIQGAGSPLHF
TRBJ2-7	.	TRBV29-1	TRBD2	TGCAGCGTTGAAGATGGGGAGGGGACCTACGAGCAGTACTTC	CSVEDGEGTYEQYF
TRBJ1-6	.	TRBV5-4	.	TGTGCCAGCAGCTTCCCCGGCGGGAATTCACCCCTCCACTTT	CASSFPGGNSPLHF
TRBJ2-3	.	TRBV19	TRBD2	TGTGCCAGTAGTATCGGCGGGAGGGTAAGCGCAGATACGCAGTATTTT	CASSIGGRVSADTQYF
TRBJ1-2	.	TRBV6-5	.	TGTGCCAGCTACACCACAGCTAACTATGGCTACACCTTC	CASYTTANYGYTF
TRBJ1-1	.	TRBV7-9	.	TGTGCCAGCAGCTTCAGCGGCACTGAAGCTTTCTTT	CASSFSGTEAFF
TRBJ2-1	.	TRBV28	TRBD1	TGTGCCAGCAGCTACGGACAGGGTTATGAGCAGTTCTTC	CASSYGQGYEQFF
TRBJ2-4	.	TRBV5-6	.	TGTGCCAGCAGCTTGGTAAAGTCAGGGAATGGCATTCAGTACTTC	CASSLVKSGNGIQYF
TRBJ2-7	.	TRBV6-1	TRBD1	TGTGCCAGCAGACCCGGGACAGCCATTTCCTACGAGCAGTACTTC	CASRPGTAISYEQYF
TRBJ1-1	.	TRBV27	TRBD1	TGTGCCAGCAGTCTCTCAGGGGGCGCGGGGGACACTGAAGCTTTCTTT	CASSLSGGAGDTEAFF
TRBJ1-1	.	TRBV5-4	.	TGTGCCAGCAGCCTGCGCGATACTGAAGCTTTCTTT	CASSLRDTEAFF
TRBJ2-7	.	TRBV11-2	TRBD1	TGTGCCAGCAGCTTACGACAGGGCGTCTCCGAGCAGTACTTC	CASSLRQGVSEQYF
TRBJ2-7	.	TRBV7-2	TRBD2	TGTGCCAGCAGCCCCTTAGCGGGGACCGGCTACGAGCAGTACTTC	CASSPLAGTGYEQYF
TRBJ2-5	.	TRBV6-5	TRBD2	TGTGCCAGCAGAGCCGCGGGAGGGGTGGAGACCCAGTACTTC	CASRAAGGVETQYF
TRBJ2-7	once	TRBV20-1	.	TGCAGTGCCGGGGATTTGGTCGAGCAGTACTTC	CSAGDLVEQYF